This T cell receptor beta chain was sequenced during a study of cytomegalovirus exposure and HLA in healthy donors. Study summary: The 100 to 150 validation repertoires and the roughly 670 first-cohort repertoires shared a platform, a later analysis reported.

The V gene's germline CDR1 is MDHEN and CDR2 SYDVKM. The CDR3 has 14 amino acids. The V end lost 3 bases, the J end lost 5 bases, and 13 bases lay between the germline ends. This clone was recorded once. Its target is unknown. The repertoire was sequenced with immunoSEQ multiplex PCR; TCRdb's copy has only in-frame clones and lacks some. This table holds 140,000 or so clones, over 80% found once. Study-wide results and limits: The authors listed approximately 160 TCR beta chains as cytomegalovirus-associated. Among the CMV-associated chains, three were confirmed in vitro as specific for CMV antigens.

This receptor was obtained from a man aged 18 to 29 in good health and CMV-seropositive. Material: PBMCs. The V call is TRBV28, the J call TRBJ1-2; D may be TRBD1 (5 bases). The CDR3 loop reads CASSFGGNPYGYTF. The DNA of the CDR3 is TGTGCCAGCAGTTTCGGGGGGAACCCATATGGCTACACCTTC.